The 14 T cell receptor beta chains below were found in one sample sequenced in a study of CD8 T cells in ankylosing spondylitis. TCRdb reanalysed the 5' RACE reads using MiXCR and keeps one entry per CDR3 protein. The sample lists 350,000 or so distinct CDR3 sequences; around 10% were seen once. The specimen sequenced was blood, either unsorted or a sorted T cell fraction (not recorded which). These receptors originate from a female donor with ankylosing spondylitis or in good health (not recorded which).

This clonotype was found many times. The V and J genes are TRBV6-6 and TRBJ2-1, with 7 bases that match TRBD2. V was pared by 2 bases and J by 13 bases, with 2 bases of the junction left unmatched. Germline loops: CDR1 MNHNY, CDR2 SVGAGI (reference sequence). The CDR3 consists of 11 residues. The CDR3 loop reads CASSYETSQFF. CDR3 sequence (DNA): TGTGCCAGCAGTTACGAGACTAGCCAGTTCTTC.

This clonotype was observed at least ten times. This chain joins TRBV6-4 and TRBJ1-1; TRBD1 is a possible D gene (6 bases). Deletions cut 0 bases from V and 4 bases from J, with 6 bases between. There are 13 residues in the CDR3. Germline V gene data show CDR1 as MRHNA and CDR2 as SNTAGT. This chain's CDR3 is CASSDSTGTEAFF. CDR3 sequence (DNA): TGTGCCAGCAGTGACTCGACAGGCACTGAAGCTTTCTTT.

This clonotype has ten or more counts. V gene TRBV28 combines with J gene TRBJ1-5, with D possibly being TRBD1 (5 bases). Germline lookup yields CDR1 MDHEN and CDR2 SYDVKM. V shed 3 bases and J shed 5 bases, with 11 bases lying between them. CDR3 length: 14 amino acids. The CDR3 loop is CASSFGTGHQPQHF. DNA of the CDR3: TGTGCCAGCAGTTTCGGGACGGGACATCAGCCCCAGCATTTT.

This clonotype was seen many times. This chain uses TRBV20-1 with TRBJ1-2; unclear D gene. Germline V CDR1 and CDR2: DFQATT, SNEGSKA (reference sequence). V was shortened by 3 bases and J by 4 bases, with 12 bases between the two germline ends. There are 13 residues in the CDR3. The CDR3 DNA reads as TGCAGTGCTAGCCTGAGTAGTGGCTATGGCTACACCTTC. The encoded protein is CSASLSSGYGYTF.

This clonotype has only a few counts. The V call is TRBV12-3 or TRBV12-4, the J call TRBJ1-1; D remains unclear. There are 18 residues in the CDR3. Trimming took off 6 bases at V and 5 bases at J, with 28 bases between the two ends. DNA of the CDR3: TGTGCCAGCAGCCCCGGGTCGGCAGGATTTTTGCCGAAAACTGAAGCTTTCTTT. Amino acids: CASSPGSAGFLPKTEAFF.

This clonotype was seen repeatedly, ten times or more. V and J are TRBV10-3 and TRBJ1-5; D is undetermined. V was clipped by 0 bases and J by 4 bases, with 7 bases between them. Germline V gene lookup returns CDR1 ENHRY and CDR2 SYGVKD. This CDR3 has 14 residues. CDR3 sequence reads: CAISESMRNQPQHF. CDR3 DNA: TGTGCCATCAGTGAGTCGATGCGGAATCAGCCCCAGCATTTT.

This clonotype has at least ten counts. The gene calls are TRBV6-5 and TRBJ1-3; D possibly corresponds to TRBD1 (6 bases). The germline gives CDR1 MNHEY, CDR2 SVGAGI. The CDR3 has 16 amino acids. V was cut by 2 bases and J by 0 bases, with 11 bases left in between. The CDR3: CASSYEGGSSGNTIYF. CDR3 DNA sequence: TGTGCCAGCAGTTACGAGGGGGGTAGCTCTGGAAACACCATATATTTT.

The rearrangement joins TRBV4-3 to TRBJ2-2; 7 bases agree with TRBD1. V lost 4 bases to trimming and J lost 3 bases; unmatched junction nucleotides: 11. This CDR3 is built from 17 residues. Germline loops: CDR1 LGHNA, CDR2 YSLEER. The CDR3 DNA sequence: TGCGCCAGCAGCCCGAGGGGGCTGCGGGTATACACCGGGGAGCTGTTTTTT. This sequence encodes CASSPRGLRVYTGELFF.

CDR3 coding DNA: TGCGCCAGCAGCTTGGAGGGCAGCGGCAATCAGCCCCAGCATTTT. Encoded protein: CASSLEGSGNQPQHF. This chain links TRBV5-1 with TRBJ1-5; D ambiguous. The CDR3 covers 15 residues. Germline CDR1 SGHRS, CDR2 YFSETQ. V gave up 0 bases and J gave up 2 bases, with 9 bases separating them.

The table lists this clonotype with a few counts. This chain connects TRBV7-2 to TRBJ2-1; the match to TRBD1 covers 9 bases. The CDR3 is 14 residues long. Trimming took 5 bases from V and 9 from J; bases not matched to a gene: 8. Germline V CDR1 and CDR2: SGHTA, FQGNSA. CDR3 sequence: CASSPGTGNPEQFF. CDR3 DNA: TGTGCCAGCAGCCCCGGGACAGGGAACCCTGAGCAGTTCTTC. Full variable domain (remainder filled in from reference TRBV7-2 and TRBJ2-1): GAGVSQSPSNKVTEKGKDVELRCDPISGHTALYWYRQSLGQGLEFLIYFQGNSAPDKSGLPSDRFSAERTGGSVSTLTIQRTQQEDSAVYLCASSPGTGNPEQFFGPGTRLTVL.

This clonotype was seen ten or more times. The chain has TRBV7-2 and TRBJ1-1; D is unresolved. The V and J ends lost 1 base and 5 bases respectively, with 8 bases between them. This CDR3 spans 13 amino acids. Germline CDR1 is SGHTA and CDR2 is FQGNSA. The CDR3 sequence is CASSLGGWTEAFF. The CDR3 DNA sequence: TGTGCCAGCAGCTTAGGGGGTTGGACTGAAGCTTTCTTT.

This clonotype showed up many times. The V gene is TRBV5-1, the J gene TRBJ2-5, with D possibly matching TRBD1 (6 bases). The germline CDR1 and CDR2 sequences are SGHRS and YFSETQ. The ends were cut back, 1 base at V and 4 bases at J, with 14 bases in the middle. The CDR3 runs to 15 residues. CDR3 in DNA: TGCGCCAGCAGCTTGCTCGGACAGTTAGGAGAGACCCAGTACTTC. Translating it yields CASSLLGQLGETQYF.

This clonotype was counted at least ten times. This chain links TRBV5-1 with TRBJ2-7, with D perhaps given as TRBD1 or TRBD2 (5 bases each). CDR1 is SGHRS and CDR2 is YFSETQ in the germline V gene. V was clipped by 4 bases and J by 0 bases, with 14 bases between them. The CDR3 has 15 amino acids. For the CDR3, the DNA is TGCGCCAGCAGCCGCAGGGAGAAAGGCTCCTACGAGCAGTACTTC. This translates into CASSRREKGSYEQYF.

There are many counts of this clonotype. The chain links TRBV12-3 or TRBV12-4 to TRBJ1-6; D is perhaps TRBD1 (5 bases). CDR3 length: 16 residues. Trimming removed 3 bases at V and 9 bases at J, with 18 bases between. CDR3 nucleotides: TGTGCCAGCAGTTTCCTCGACAGTCGTTTTGGTTCACCCCTCCACTTT. Translated: CASSFLDSRFGSPLHF.